This TCR beta chain was profiled in a study of Ad26.COV2.S vaccination and SARS-CoV-2 variants. This clone was recorded only once. Its specificity is unknown. Study observations and caveats: TCR breadth and depth estimates may have understated total T cell responses.

Assay: immunoSEQ multiplex PCR; the TCRdb copy retains only in-frame clones and omits some. The sample consists of about 350,000 clones, roughly 94% of them appearing once. Germline V CDR1 and CDR2: SGHRS, YFSETQ. The V gene lost 4 bases and the J gene lost 8 bases, with 19 bases spanning the gap. The CDR3 is made up of 15 amino acids. The sequence derives from a human donor who had recovered from COVID-19. Sequenced material: peripheral blood, taken after recovery from COVID-19. The chain recombines TRBV5-1 with TRBJ2-1, with a weak D call TRBD2 (5 bases). CDR3 sequence: CASSPNPRGSDEQFF. CDR3 sequence (DNA): TGCGCCAGCAGCCCGAACCCACGGGGTTCCGATGAGCAGTTCTTC.